One sample yielded the 22 T cell receptor beta chains listed below, sequenced in a study of T-cell reconstitution after alpha-beta-depleted transplantation in children. Unique molecular identifiers were incorporated during preparation of the TCRbeta library. Via MiXCR, TCRdb re-called the PCR reads, giving one row per CDR3 protein. The repertoire consists of roughly 180,000 distinct CDR3 sequences, with 13% to 15% occurring once and the leading ten covering around 13%. The sample consisted of PBMCs from the stem cell graft donor, taken from the stem cell graft. The receptors shown here come from a human donor who donated a stem cell graft to a child with acute lymphoblastic leukemia.

This clonotype was recorded many times. The V gene is TRBV20-1, the J gene TRBJ2-1; D gene ambiguous. V lost 2 bases to trimming and J lost 10 bases, with 15 bases between them. The CDR3 length is 13 residues. CDR1 and CDR2 (germline): DFQATT, SNEGSKA (reference sequence). The CDR3 nucleotides read TGCAGTGCTAGACGAGAAACCGTAACGGAGCAGTTCTTC. This codes for CSARRETVTEQFF.

This clonotype was observed at least ten times. CDR3 region: CASSLDQALSYEQYF. The CDR3 DNA sequence: TGCGCCAGCAGCTTAGATCAGGCACTCTCCTACGAGCAGTACTTC. The chain recombines TRBV5-1 with TRBJ2-7; D is unresolved. V was pared by 2 bases and J by 0 bases, with 12 bases between. Germline values: CDR1 SGHRS, CDR2 YFSETQ. The CDR3 is 15 amino acids. Full variable domain (remainder filled in from reference TRBV5-1 and TRBJ2-7): KAGVTQTPRYLIKTRGQQVTLSCSPISGHRSVSWYQQTPGQGLQFLFEYFSETQRNKGNFPGRFSGRQFSNSRSEMNVSTLELGDSALYLCASSLDQALSYEQYFGPGTRLTVT.

This clonotype was seen at least ten times. The V and J genes are TRBV5-1 and TRBJ1-2; 8 positions agree with TRBD1. Germline CDR1 is SGHRS and CDR2 is YFSETQ. The CDR3 runs 14 residues. J lost 4 bases, V lost 4 bases, and 6 bases had no gene match. As DNA, the CDR3 is TGCGCCAGCAGCACAGGACAGGGTGGCTATGGCTACACCTTC. Protein sequence: CASSTGQGGYGYTF.

Ten or more counts support this clonotype. V gene TRBV12-3 or TRBV12-4 combines with J gene TRBJ1-1; TRBD1 agrees at 7 bases. The junction had 5 bases not matched to a gene; V was cut back by 7 bases and J by 6 bases. The CDR3 is made up of 12 amino acids. CDR3 residues: CASTRGQAEAFF. The DNA for the CDR3 is TGTGCCAGCACCCGCGGACAGGCTGAAGCTTTCTTT.

This clonotype came up many times. The rearrangement uses TRBV6-5 and TRBJ2-5; tentative D call: TRBD1 (8 bases). From germline, CDR1 is MNHEY and CDR2 SVGAGI. The germline V and J ends were trimmed by 4 bases and 3 bases, with 15 bases remaining between them. The CDR3 consists of 15 residues. The CDR3 region has the DNA TGTGCCAGCAGTTCCCCAACAGGGGGGGAAGAGACCCAGTACTTC. Amino acid sequence: CASSSPTGGEETQYF.

This clonotype was detected many times. The gene calls are TRBV7-2 and TRBJ1-5; tentative D call: TRBD1 (5 bases). The germline V gene encodes CDR1 SGHTA and CDR2 FQGNSA. The CDR3 is 13 amino acids. V shed 2 bases and J shed 8 bases, with 10 bases lying between them. CDR3 protein: CASSLSREEPQHF. Written as DNA, the CDR3 is TGTGCCAGCAGCTTAAGCAGGGAGGAGCCCCAGCATTTT.

This clonotype has ten or more counts. This rearrangement joins TRBV7-9 to TRBJ1-1; D gene uncertain. Per germline, CDR1 SEHNR and CDR2 FQNEAQ (reference sequence). V was clipped by 1 base and J by 6 bases, with 3 bases between them. This CDR3 is built from 11 residues. In DNA form, the CDR3 reads TGTGCCAGCAGCTTAGTGGCTGAAGCTTTCTTT. This codes for CASSLVAEAFF.

In this sample, this clonotype turned up many times. This CDR3 is CASSDMAGFGNTIYF. DNA for the CDR3: TGTGCCAGCAGTGACATGGCGGGGTTTGGAAACACCATATATTTT. The J gene is TRBJ1-3, the V gene TRBV2; unclear D gene. CDR1 and CDR2 from the germline V gene are SNHLY and FYNNEI. The V end lost 3 bases, the J end lost 3 bases, and 12 bases lay between the germline ends. There are 15 residues in the CDR3.

As DNA, the CDR3 is TGTGCCAGCAGTTTATATTTGGGTTCTCGGGACACTGAAGCTTTCTTT. Translating gives CASSLYLGSRDTEAFF. The chain is built from TRBV27 and TRBJ1-1, with D unresolved. The CDR3 runs to 16 residues. Per the germline V gene, CDR1 is MNHEY and CDR2 is SMNVEV (reference sequence). V was trimmed by 1 base and J by 3 bases, leaving 15 bases between them.

This clonotype came up many times. The genes are TRBV7-2 and TRBJ2-7; no reliable D call. Germline values: CDR1 SGHTA, CDR2 FQGNSA. Deletions cut 5 bases from V and 6 bases from J, with 17 bases between. CDR3 length: 14 residues. For the CDR3, the DNA is TGTGCCAGCAGCCCCACAAGGGTCCGACGCGAGCAGTACTTC. Its protein is CASSPTRVRREQYF.

CDR3 coding DNA: TGCACCGTGGGGAGGGAGGGGACTGAAGCTTTCTTT. Encoded protein: CTVGREGTEAFF. The V call is TRBV29-1, the J call TRBJ1-1; the D gene is possibly TRBD1 (5 bases). The length of the CDR3 is 12 residues. Germline V lookup: CDR1 SQVTM, CDR2 ANQGSEA.

Many counts were recorded for this clonotype. The chain joins TRBV7-9 to TRBJ2-7; perhaps TRBD1 as D (6 bases). CDR1 SEHNR and CDR2 FQNEAQ come from the germline V gene (reference sequence). V was cut by 5 bases and J by 0 bases, with 17 bases left in between. The CDR3 extends over 16 amino acids. The CDR3 bases are TGTGCCAGCAGCCCAGGGGCAGGGTCAAGCTCCTACGAGCAGTACTTC. Translated, it gives CASSPGAGSSSYEQYF.

The V and J genes are TRBV12-3 or TRBV12-4 and TRBJ1-5, with D perhaps TRBD1 (6 bases). The CDR3 spans 13 residues. Trimming stripped 5 bases from V and 4 bases from J, with 9 bases between. The CDR3 DNA reads TGTGCCAGCAGTGTCACAGGGAATCAGCCCCAGCATTTT. It is translated as CASSVTGNQPQHF.

The sample holds many counts of this clonotype. V gene TRBV6-1 combines with J gene TRBJ2-1; D might be TRBD1 or TRBD2, each matching 5 bases. The CDR3 has 15 residues. The V end was cut by 6 bases, the J end by 6 bases, with 18 bases between. Germline CDR1 reads MNHNS; CDR2 reads SASEGT. CDR3 protein: CASRTGTRRVNEQFF. The DNA of the CDR3 is TGTGCCAGCAGGACCGGGACCCGAAGGGTCAATGAGCAGTTCTTC.

This clonotype was found many times. V and J are TRBV5-1 and TRBJ1-5; no reliable D call. This CDR3 comprises 15 residues. V shed 0 bases and J shed 7 bases, with 14 bases lying between them. The germline V gene encodes CDR1 SGHRS and CDR2 YFSETQ. The CDR3 region is CASSLGAVGEQPQHF. The CDR3 nucleotides are TGCGCCAGCAGCTTGGGGGCAGTCGGGGAACAGCCCCAGCATTTT.

This clonotype was detected many times. The rearrangement uses TRBV29-1 and TRBJ2-2; 9 bases match TRBD1. The CDR3 has 13 amino acids. V was pared by 4 bases and J by 6 bases, with 3 bases of the junction left unmatched. Germline lookup yields CDR1 SQVTM and CDR2 ANQGSEA. CDR3 DNA: TGCAGCGTTGGGGACAGGGAAGCCGGGGAGCTGTTTTTT. Translating it yields CSVGDREAGELFF.

This sequence joins TRBV6-5 and TRBJ1-4; a weak D match, TRBD1 (6 bases). The germline V gene encodes CDR1 MNHEY and CDR2 SVGAGI. This CDR3 has 12 amino acids. Trimming removed 5 bases at V and 8 bases at J, with 9 bases between. DNA of the CDR3: TGTGCCAGCAGTAAAACAGGGGAAAAACTGTTTTTT. This codes for CASSKTGEKLFF.

This clonotype was counted ten times or more. The chain joins TRBV5-1 to TRBJ1-2, with D uncertain. The CDR3 is 12 residues long. The germline V and J ends were trimmed by 4 bases and 5 bases, with 9 bases remaining between them. The germline V gene has CDR1 SGHRS and CDR2 YFSETQ. The CDR3 DNA follows: TGCGCCAGCAGCCCGACAACGTATGGCTACACCTTC. It codes for CASSPTTYGYTF.

This clonotype was counted at least ten times. The gene calls are TRBV12-3 or TRBV12-4 and TRBJ1-2; 7 bases agree with TRBD1. The CDR3 totals 15 residues. The V and J ends lost 6 bases and 3 bases, in that order; junction bases with no gene match: 10. The chain's CDR3 is CASSLHDRVHYGYTF. The CDR3 DNA sequence: TGTGCCAGCAGCCTTCACGACAGGGTTCACTATGGCTACACCTTC.

The table lists this clonotype with many counts. This chain links TRBV20-1 with TRBJ2-6, with 7 bases aligning to TRBD1. Trimming cost V 1 base and J 1 base; bases outside gene matches: 4. The CDR3 loop spans 16 amino acids. The germline gives CDR1 DFQATT, CDR2 SNEGSKA (reference sequence). CDR3 sequence reads: CSARGQGFSGANVLTF. In DNA, the CDR3 is TGCAGTGCTAGAGGACAGGGCTTTTCTGGGGCCAACGTCCTGACTTTC.

This clonotype was observed a handful of times. The chain is built from TRBV6-1 and TRBJ1-2; no firm D call. The germline V gene encodes CDR1 MNHNS and CDR2 SASEGT. Trimming cost V 0 bases and J 9 bases, with 8 bases left between them. The CDR3 sequence is 12 residues long. The CDR3 sequence is CASSEAGRSYTF. The CDR3 DNA follows: TGTGCCAGCAGTGAAGCGGGCAGAAGCTACACCTTC.

This clonotype was observed many times. V gene TRBV6-5 combines with J gene TRBJ2-2, with D maybe TRBD2 (6 bases). The V gene lost 0 bases and the J gene lost 3 bases, with 11 bases spanning the gap. Germline CDR1 MNHEY, CDR2 SVGAGI. The CDR3 consists of 16 residues. CDR3 protein: CASSYSWREDTGELFF. The DNA for the CDR3 is TGTGCCAGCAGTTACTCTTGGAGGGAGGACACCGGGGAGCTGTTTTTT.